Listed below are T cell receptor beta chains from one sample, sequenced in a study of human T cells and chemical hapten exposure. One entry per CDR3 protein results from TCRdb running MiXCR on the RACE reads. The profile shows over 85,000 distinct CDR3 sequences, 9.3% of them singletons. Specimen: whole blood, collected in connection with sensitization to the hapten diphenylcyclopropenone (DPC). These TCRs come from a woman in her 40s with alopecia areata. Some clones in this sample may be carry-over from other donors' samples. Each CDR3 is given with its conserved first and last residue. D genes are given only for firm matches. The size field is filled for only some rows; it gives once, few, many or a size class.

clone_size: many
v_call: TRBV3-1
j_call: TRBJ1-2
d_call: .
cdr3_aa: CASSQAARHRARGYTF
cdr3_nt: TGTGCCAGCAGCCAAGCCGCCCGACACAGGGCGCGTGGCTACACCTTC

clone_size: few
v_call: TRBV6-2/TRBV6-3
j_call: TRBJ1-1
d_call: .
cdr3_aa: CASSYSSQSLMNTEAFF
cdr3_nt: TGTGCCAGCAGTTACTCGTCGCAGTCGCTGATGAACACTGAAGCTTTCTTT

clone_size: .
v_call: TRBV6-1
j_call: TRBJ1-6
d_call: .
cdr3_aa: CASKAGSSYNSPLHF
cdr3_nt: TGTGCCAGCAAGGCGGGAAGCTCCTATAATTCACCCCTCCACTTT

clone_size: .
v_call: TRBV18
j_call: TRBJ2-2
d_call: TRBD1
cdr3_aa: CASSPPSTGRRTGELFF
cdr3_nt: TGTGCCAGCTCACCACCGTCGACAGGGCGCCGAACCGGGGAGCTGTTTTTT

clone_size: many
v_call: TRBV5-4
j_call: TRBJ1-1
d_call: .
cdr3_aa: CAIQGGAMLNTEAFF
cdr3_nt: TGTGCCATTCAAGGGGGGGCGATGTTGAACACTGAAGCTTTCTTT

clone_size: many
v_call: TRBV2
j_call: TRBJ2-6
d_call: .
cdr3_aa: CATDPSSGANVLTF
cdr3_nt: TGTGCCACGGACCCAAGCTCTGGGGCCAACGTCCTGACTTTC

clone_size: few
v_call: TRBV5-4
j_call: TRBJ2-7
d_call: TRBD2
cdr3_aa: CASSLGTSGPYEQYF
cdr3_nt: TGTGCCAGCAGCCTCGGGACTAGCGGGCCTTACGAGCAGTACTTC

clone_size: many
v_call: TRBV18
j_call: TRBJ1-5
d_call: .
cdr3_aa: CASSPQEEYQPQHF
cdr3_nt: TGTGCCAGCTCACCACAGGAAGAGTACCAGCCCCAGCATTTT

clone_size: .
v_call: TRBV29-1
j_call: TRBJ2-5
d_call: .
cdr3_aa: CSGGGETQYF
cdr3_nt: TGCAGCGGGGGCGGGGAGACCCAGTACTTC

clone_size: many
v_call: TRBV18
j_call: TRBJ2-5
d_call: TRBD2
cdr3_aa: CASSPRGLVQETQYF
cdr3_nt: TGTGCCAGCTCACCAAGGGGACTAGTTCAAGAGACCCAGTACTTC

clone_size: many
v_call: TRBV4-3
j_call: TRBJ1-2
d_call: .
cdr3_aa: CASSQDGSGPIYGYTF
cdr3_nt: TGCGCCAGCAGCCAAGATGGGTCGGGACCAATCTATGGCTACACCTTC

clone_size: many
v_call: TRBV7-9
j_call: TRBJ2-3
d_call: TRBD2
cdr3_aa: CASSLGPSGRTDTQYF
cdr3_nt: TGTGCCAGCAGCCTAGGACCTAGCGGCCGCACAGATACGCAGTATTTT

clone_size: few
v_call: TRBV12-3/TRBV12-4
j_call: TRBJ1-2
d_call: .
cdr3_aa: CASTLDSHYGYTF
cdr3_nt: TGTGCCAGCACTCTGGACAGTCACTATGGCTACACCTTC

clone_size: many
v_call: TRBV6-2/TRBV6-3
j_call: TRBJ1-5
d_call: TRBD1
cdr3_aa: CASSYRMGQGTFQPQHF
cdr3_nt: TGTGCCAGCAGCTACCGAATGGGACAGGGGACGTTTCAGCCCCAGCATTTT

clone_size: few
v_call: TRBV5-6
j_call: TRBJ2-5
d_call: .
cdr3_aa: CASMPAEKETQYF
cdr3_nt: TGTGCCAGCATGCCAGCGGAGAAAGAGACCCAGTACTTC

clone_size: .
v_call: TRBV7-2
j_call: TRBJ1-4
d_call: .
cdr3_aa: CASSLWQGNEKLFF
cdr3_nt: TGTGCCAGCAGCTTATGGCAAGGGAATGAAAAACTGTTTTTT

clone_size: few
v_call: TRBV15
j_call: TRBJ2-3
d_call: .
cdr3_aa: CATSIGGPDTQYF
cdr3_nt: TGTGCCACCAGCATCGGGGGACCAGATACGCAGTATTTT

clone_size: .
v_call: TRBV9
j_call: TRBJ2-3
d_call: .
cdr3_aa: CASSVAAGTDTQYF
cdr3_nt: TGTGCCAGCAGCGTAGCGGCGGGCACAGATACGCAGTATTTT

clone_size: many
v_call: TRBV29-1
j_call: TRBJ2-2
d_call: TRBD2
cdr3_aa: CSAEAPRTSGPGELFF
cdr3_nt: TGCAGCGCCGAGGCACCCAGGACTAGCGGTCCCGGGGAGCTGTTTTTT

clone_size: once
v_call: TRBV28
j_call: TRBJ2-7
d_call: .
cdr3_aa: CASSLGTVYEQYF
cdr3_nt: TGTGCCAGCAGTTTGGGAACGGTCTACGAGCAGTACTTC

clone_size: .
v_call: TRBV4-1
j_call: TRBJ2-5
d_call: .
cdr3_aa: CASSQDIRGETQYF
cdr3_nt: TGCGCCAGCAGCCAAGATATTCGGGGAGAGACCCAGTACTTC

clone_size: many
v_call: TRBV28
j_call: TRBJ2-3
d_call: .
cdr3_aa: CASSLIGVYTQYF
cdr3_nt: TGTGCCAGCAGTTTAATTGGAGTCTATACGCAGTATTTT

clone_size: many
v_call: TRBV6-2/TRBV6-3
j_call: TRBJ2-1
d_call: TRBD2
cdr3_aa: CASSFPGLAGANEQFF
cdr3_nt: TGTGCCAGCAGTTTCCCCGGACTAGCGGGAGCGAATGAGCAGTTCTTC

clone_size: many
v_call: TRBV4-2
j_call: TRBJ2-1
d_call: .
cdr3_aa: CASSQIDGNEQFF
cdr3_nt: TGTGCCAGCAGCCAAATCGACGGGAATGAGCAGTTCTTC

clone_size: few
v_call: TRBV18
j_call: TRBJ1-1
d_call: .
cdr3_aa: CASSPGTTEAFF
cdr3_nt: TGTGCCAGCTCACCAGGGACCACTGAAGCTTTCTTT

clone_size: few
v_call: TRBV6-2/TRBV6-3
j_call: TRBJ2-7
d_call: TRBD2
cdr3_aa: CASRPGTSGRKVSYEQYF
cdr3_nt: TGTGCCAGCAGACCAGGGACTAGCGGGAGGAAAGTTTCCTACGAGCAGTACTTC

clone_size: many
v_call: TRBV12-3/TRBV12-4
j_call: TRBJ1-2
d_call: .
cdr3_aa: CASRRQSGKGGYTF
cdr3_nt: TGTGCCAGCAGACGACAGTCCGGGAAGGGTGGCTACACCTTC

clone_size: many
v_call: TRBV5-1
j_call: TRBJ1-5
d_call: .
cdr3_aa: CASSPLPRMESNQPQHF
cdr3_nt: TGCGCCAGCAGCCCCCTACCTAGGATGGAAAGCAATCAGCCCCAGCATTTT

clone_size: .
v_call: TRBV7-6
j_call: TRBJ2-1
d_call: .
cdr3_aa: CASRGVSYNEQFF
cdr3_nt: TGTGCCAGCAGGGGAGTGTCCTACAATGAGCAGTTCTTC

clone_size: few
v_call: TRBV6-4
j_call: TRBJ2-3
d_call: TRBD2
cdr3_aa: CASSDSASGGTDTQYF
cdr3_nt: TGTGCCAGCAGTGACTCAGCTAGCGGGGGCACAGATACGCAGTATTTT

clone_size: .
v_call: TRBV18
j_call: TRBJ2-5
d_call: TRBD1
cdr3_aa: CASSPDYSHRGSETQYF
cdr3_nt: TGTGCCAGCTCACCAGACTACTCACACAGGGGGTCGGAGACCCAGTACTTC

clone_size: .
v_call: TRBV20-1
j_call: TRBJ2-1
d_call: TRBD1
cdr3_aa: CSASVRTGPHYNEQFF
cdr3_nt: TGCAGTGCTAGCGTCCGGACAGGGCCCCACTACAATGAGCAGTTCTTC

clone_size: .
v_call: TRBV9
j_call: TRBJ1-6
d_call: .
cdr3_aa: CASSVEQVNSPLHF
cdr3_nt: TGTGCCAGCAGCGTAGAACAGGTGAATTCACCCCTCCACTTT

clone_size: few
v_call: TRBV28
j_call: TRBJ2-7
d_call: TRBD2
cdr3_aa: CASSHRAGGSSYEQYF
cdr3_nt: TGTGCCAGCAGTCACAGGGCGGGAGGGTCCTCCTACGAGCAGTACTTC

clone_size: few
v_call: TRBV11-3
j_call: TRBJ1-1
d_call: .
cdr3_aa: CASSPTWEAEAFF
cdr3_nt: TGTGCCAGCAGCCCGACATGGGAGGCTGAAGCTTTCTTT

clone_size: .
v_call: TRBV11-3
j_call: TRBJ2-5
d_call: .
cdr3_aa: CASSLRFSETQYF
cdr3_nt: TGTGCCAGCAGCTTAAGGTTTTCGGAGACCCAGTACTTC

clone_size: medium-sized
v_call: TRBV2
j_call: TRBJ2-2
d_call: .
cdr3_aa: CASSIQGTGELFF
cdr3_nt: TGTGCCAGCAGCATACAGGGAACCGGGGAGCTGTTTTTT

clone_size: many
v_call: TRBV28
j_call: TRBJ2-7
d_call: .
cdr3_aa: CASSSPGTGTYEQYF
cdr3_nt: TGTGCCAGCAGTTCCCCAGGGACGGGAACCTACGAGCAGTACTTC

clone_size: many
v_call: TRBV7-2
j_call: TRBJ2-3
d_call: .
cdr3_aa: CASSLDRDGTQYF
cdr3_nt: TGTGCCAGCAGCTTAGACAGGGATGGTACGCAGTATTTT

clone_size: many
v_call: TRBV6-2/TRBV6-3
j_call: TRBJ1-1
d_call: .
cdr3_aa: CASSSATEAFF
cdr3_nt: TGTGCCAGCAGTTCGGCGACTGAAGCTTTCTTT

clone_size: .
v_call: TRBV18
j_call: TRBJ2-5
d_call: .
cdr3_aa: CASSPGLREYQETQYF
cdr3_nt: TGTGCCAGCTCTCCGGGCCTCAGAGAGTACCAAGAGACCCAGTACTTC

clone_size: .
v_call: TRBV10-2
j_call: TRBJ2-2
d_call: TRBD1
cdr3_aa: CASSETRGQTGELFF
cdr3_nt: TGCGCCAGCAGTGAGACCAGGGGGCAAACCGGGGAGCTGTTTTTT

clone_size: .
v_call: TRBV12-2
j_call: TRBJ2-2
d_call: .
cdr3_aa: CASRFRRANTGELFF
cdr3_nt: TGTGCAAGTCGCTTCCGGCGAGCGAACACCGGGGAGCTGTTTTTT

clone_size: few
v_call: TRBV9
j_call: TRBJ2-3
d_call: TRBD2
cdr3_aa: CASSSSGRSDTQYF
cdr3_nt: TGTGCCAGCAGCTCGAGCGGGAGGTCAGATACGCAGTATTTT

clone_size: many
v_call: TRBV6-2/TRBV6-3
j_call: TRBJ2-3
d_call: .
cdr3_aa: CASSYRLGARTDTQYF
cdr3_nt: TGTGCCAGCAGTTACCGTTTGGGGGCCAGGACAGATACGCAGTATTTT

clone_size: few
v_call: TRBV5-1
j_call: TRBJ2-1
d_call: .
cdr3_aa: CASSLDQVLQFF
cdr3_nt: TGCGCCAGCAGCTTGGATCAGGTGTTGCAGTTCTTC

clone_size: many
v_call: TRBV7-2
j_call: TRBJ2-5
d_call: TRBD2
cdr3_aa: CASSLEGWTSGGQETQYF
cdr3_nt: TGTGCCAGCAGCTTAGAGGGATGGACTAGCGGGGGACAAGAGACCCAGTACTTC

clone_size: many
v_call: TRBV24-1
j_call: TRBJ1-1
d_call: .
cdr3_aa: CATTLAATPVHLNTEAFF
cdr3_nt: TGTGCCACCACCCTAGCGGCCACGCCGGTCCATTTGAACACTGAAGCTTTCTTT

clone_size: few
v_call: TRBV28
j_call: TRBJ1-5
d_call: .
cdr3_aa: CASSRQQYSNQPQHF
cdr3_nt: TGTGCCAGCAGTCGACAGCAATATAGCAATCAGCCCCAGCATTTT

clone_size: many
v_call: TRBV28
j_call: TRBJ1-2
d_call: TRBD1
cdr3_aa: CASSGSDRGYYGYTF
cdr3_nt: TGTGCCAGCAGTGGCTCGGACAGGGGATACTATGGCTACACCTTC

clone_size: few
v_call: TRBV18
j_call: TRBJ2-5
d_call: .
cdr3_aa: CASSPGRASFQETQYF
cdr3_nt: TGTGCCAGCTCACCAGGCAGGGCATCCTTTCAAGAGACCCAGTACTTC

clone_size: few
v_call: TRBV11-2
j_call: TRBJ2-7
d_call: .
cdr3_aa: CASSPIRDGPTPYEQYF
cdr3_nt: TGTGCCAGCAGCCCCATTAGGGACGGGCCGACCCCCTACGAGCAGTACTTC

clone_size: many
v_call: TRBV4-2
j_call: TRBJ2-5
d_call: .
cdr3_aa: CASSQAQGDQETQYF
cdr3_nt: TGTGCCAGCAGCCAAGCGCAGGGCGACCAAGAGACCCAGTACTTC

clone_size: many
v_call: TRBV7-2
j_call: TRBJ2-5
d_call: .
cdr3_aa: CASSLAWQETQYF
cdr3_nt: TGTGCCAGCAGCTTAGCGTGGCAAGAGACCCAGTACTTC

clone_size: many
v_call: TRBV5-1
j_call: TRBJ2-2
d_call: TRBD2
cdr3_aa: CASSPRFAGGANTGELFF
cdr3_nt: TGCGCCAGCAGCCCACGTTTTGCGGGAGGGGCGAACACCGGGGAGCTGTTTTTT

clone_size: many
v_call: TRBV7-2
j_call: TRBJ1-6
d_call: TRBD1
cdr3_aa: CASSSRRGLGSSPLHF
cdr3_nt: TGTGCCAGCAGCTCCCGCAGGGGGCTCGGGAGTTCACCCCTCCACTTT

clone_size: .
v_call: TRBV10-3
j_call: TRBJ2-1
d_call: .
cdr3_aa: CAISESTGGTGEQFF
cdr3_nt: TGTGCCATCAGTGAGAGTACAGGAGGGACCGGTGAGCAGTTCTTC

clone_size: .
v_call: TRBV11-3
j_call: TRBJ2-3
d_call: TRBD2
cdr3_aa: CASSLDHLAGGDSDTQYF
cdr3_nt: TGTGCCAGCAGCTTAGATCACCTAGCGGGAGGGGATTCAGATACGCAGTATTTT

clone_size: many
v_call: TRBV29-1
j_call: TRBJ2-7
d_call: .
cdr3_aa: CSVAGGDPHEQYF
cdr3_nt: TGCAGCGTTGCGGGCGGTGACCCCCACGAGCAGTACTTC